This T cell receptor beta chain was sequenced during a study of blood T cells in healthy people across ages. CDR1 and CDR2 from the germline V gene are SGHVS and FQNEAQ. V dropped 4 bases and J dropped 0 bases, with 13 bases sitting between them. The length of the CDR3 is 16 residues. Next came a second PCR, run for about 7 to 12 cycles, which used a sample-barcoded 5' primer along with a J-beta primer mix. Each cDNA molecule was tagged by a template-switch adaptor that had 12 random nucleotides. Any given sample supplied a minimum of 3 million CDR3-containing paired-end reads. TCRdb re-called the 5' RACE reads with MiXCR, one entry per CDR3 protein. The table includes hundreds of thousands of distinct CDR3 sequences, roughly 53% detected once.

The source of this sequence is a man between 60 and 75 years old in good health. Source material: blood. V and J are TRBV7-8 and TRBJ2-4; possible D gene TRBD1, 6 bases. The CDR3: CASSWGRGGAKNIQYF. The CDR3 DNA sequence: TGTGCCAGCAGCTGGGGCAGGGGTGGAGCCAAAAACATTCAGTACTTC.